The 9 T cell receptor beta chains below all came from one sample that was sequenced in a study of T cell repertoires in cytomegalovirus infection. TCRdb re-analysed the reads in MiXCR, keeping a single row per CDR3 protein. The profile shows fewer than 850,000 distinct CDR3 sequences, under 35% of them singletons. The antigens of these receptors remain unknown. Source: cultured CD8+ T cells from PBMCs, taken from culture after CMV antigen stimulation. The receptor source for this set is a human donor in good health (CMV status not recorded). Some clones in this sample may be carry-over from other donors' samples.

This clonotype was recorded once. The chain employs TRBV20-1 and TRBJ2-7; 15 bases fit TRBD2. This CDR3 spans 17 amino acids. Trimming cost V 1 base and J 3 bases; bases outside gene matches: 7. Germline CDR1 DFQATT, CDR2 SNEGSKA (reference sequence). The CDR3 nucleotides are TGCAGTGCTAGAGGGACTAGCGGGGGGGCTCTGATCTACGAGCAGTACTTC. Translation: CSARGTSGGALIYEQYF.

This clonotype was counted between two and nine times. CDR3 bases: TGTGCCAGCAGCTTGGGAGGCGGGGCCACCTACAATGAGCAGTTCTTC. It encodes CASSLGGGATYNEQFF. V gene TRBV5-8 combines with J gene TRBJ2-1; the D gene is possibly TRBD2 (6 bases). The V gene's germline CDR1 is SGHTS and CDR2 YDEGEE. The length of the CDR3 is 16 residues. Trimming stripped 0 bases from V and 2 bases from J, with 12 bases between.

This clonotype turned up a few times. The rearrangement uses TRBV7-8 and TRBJ2-7; D is possibly TRBD2 (6 bases). Trimming cost V 6 bases and J 4 bases, with 22 bases left between them. The CDR3 covers 16 residues. Germline CDR1 reads SGHVS; CDR2 reads FQNEAQ. CDR3 nucleotides: TGTGCCAGCAGTCCGAATACCTCGGGGGAGAGGTACGAGCAGTACTTC. Protein: CASSPNTSGERYEQYF.

The rearrangement joins TRBV28 to TRBJ1-4, with 7 bases fitting TRBD1. Losses at the gene ends were 5 bases for V and 10 bases for J; bases not matched to a gene: 13. This CDR3 is built from 15 residues. The germline V gene encodes CDR1 MDHEN and CDR2 SYDVKM. The CDR3 DNA sequence: TGTGCCAGCAGTGGCCTGGGTCAGGGGGGAAGAAAACTGTTTTTT. Its translation: CASSGLGQGGRKLFF.

This clonotype has a count of ten or more. The chain employs TRBV7-9 and TRBJ2-5, with D perhaps matching TRBD1 (5 bases). Trimming removed 1 base from V and 5 bases from J, with 14 bases in between. The length of the CDR3 is 15 residues. Per the germline V gene, CDR1 is SEHNR and CDR2 is FQNEAQ (reference sequence). DNA of the CDR3: TGTGCCAGCAGCTTAGTACCGGCAGGGCTCGAGACCCAGTACTTC. Amino acids: CASSLVPAGLETQYF.

This clonotype was seen repeatedly, ten times or more. The genes are TRBV7-8 and TRBJ2-5; the D is unclear. Trimming took off 2 bases at V and 5 bases at J, with 6 bases between the two ends. Germline V CDR1 and CDR2: SGHVS, FQNEAQ. CDR3 length: 12 residues. The CDR3, as DNA: TGTGCCAGCAGCTTATTTGGGGAGACCCAGTACTTC. Protein product: CASSLFGETQYF.

The chain carries TRBV11-2 and TRBJ2-3; D might be TRBD1 (7 bases). The V and J ends lost 4 bases and 2 bases respectively, with 13 bases between them. The length of the CDR3 is 15 residues. Germline CDR1 SGHAT, CDR2 FQNNGV. The CDR3 DNA reads TGTGCCAGCAGCTGGAGGGGGCGGCCCACAGATACGCAGTATTTT. It specifies CASSWRGRPTDTQYF.

This clonotype turned up a few times. The chain is built from TRBV29-1 and TRBJ2-3; 9 bases fit TRBD1. Germline CDR1 SQVTM, CDR2 ANQGSEA. V gave up 1 base and J gave up 3 bases; unmatched junction bases: 8. This CDR3 spans 16 amino acids. CDR3: CSVEGRGQGSTDTQYF. The CDR3 DNA is TGCAGCGTTGAAGGTCGGGGACAGGGAAGTACAGATACGCAGTATTTT.

This clonotype was counted ten times or more. The rearrangement joins TRBV7-3 to TRBJ2-1; the D gene is possibly TRBD2 (6 bases). Germline CDR1 reads SGHTA; CDR2 reads FQGTGA. V lost 5 bases and J 3 bases, leaving 14 bases between the germline ends. CDR3 length equals 15 residues. The CDR3 loop is CASSTAETSYNEQFF. The CDR3 DNA reads as TGTGCCAGCAGCACCGCCGAGACTAGCTACAATGAGCAGTTCTTC. The variable domain in full, with the rest retrieved from reference TRBV7-3 and TRBJ2-1, is GAGVSQTPSNKVTEKGKYVELRCDPISGHTALYWYRQSLGQGPEFLIYFQGTGAADDSGLPNDRFFAVRPEGSVSTLKIQRTERGDSAVYLCASSTAETSYNEQFFGPGTRLTVL.